These 32 T cell receptor beta chains originate from one sample sequenced in a study of radiation and T cells in renal cell carcinoma. Described time point: blood 2 weeks post-SBRT. Treatment meaning: 15 Gy SBRT to primary tumor, nephrectomy 4 weeks later. Some clones are missing from TCRdb's copy, which holds only in-frame ones; the method was immunoSEQ multiplex PCR. This sample yields 100,000 to 150,000 clones, of which about four fifths are seen a single time; about 5.3% belongs to the top ten. This material consisted of blood, taken from a patient whose treatment included radiotherapy and nephrectomy. All receptors come from a man aged 50-60 years with renal cell carcinoma.

The chain couples TRBV6-1 to TRBJ1-5; tentatively, D is TRBD1 (5 bases). Germline V gives CDR1 MNHNS, CDR2 SASEGT. CDR3 length: 17 residues. V lost 4 bases and J lost 2, with 18 bases in between. The CDR3, as DNA: TGTGCCAGCAGTGTAAGTGGGGGGTTCGGTGGCAATCAGCCCCAGCATTTT. Amino acid sequence: CASSVSGGFGGNQPQHF.

The rearrangement joins TRBV1 to TRBJ2-5. TRBV1 is shown as a pseudogene. This CDR3 has 15 residues. CDR3 amino acids: CTSSSPGTSQETQYF. CDR3 nucleotide sequence: TGCACCAGCAGCTCGCCAGGGACCTCCCAAGAGACCCAGTACTTC.

This chain joins TRBV9 and TRBJ2-1; weak D call: TRBD1 (6 bases). The CDR3 runs to 19 residues. CDR1 is SGDLS, CDR2 YYNGEE, per germline. V gave up 4 bases and J gave up 4 bases, with 27 bases separating them. The CDR3 sequence is CASSPRPTPTGRKYNEQFF. CDR3 sequence (DNA): TGTGCCAGCAGCCCTCGGCCCACCCCGACAGGCCGAAAATACAATGAGCAGTTCTTC.

For this clone: The same CDR3 can be traced to other DNA sequences in this sample. CDR3 sequence reads: CASSRGENTEAFF. The CDR3 bases are TGTGCCAGCAGCAGGGGAGAGAACACTGAAGCTTTCTTT. The V gene is TRBV6-5, the J gene TRBJ1-1, with a tentative D call TRBD1 (6 bases). V was cut by 6 bases and J by 1 base, with 9 bases left in between. Per germline, CDR1 MNHEY and CDR2 SVGAGI. This CDR3 is 13 amino acids long.

This chain joins TRBV5-1 and TRBJ1-4; D remains ambiguous. The CDR3 extends over 15 amino acids. Germline assignment: CDR1 SGHRS and CDR2 YFSETQ. V lost 0 bases to trimming and J lost 0 bases, with 6 bases between them. DNA of the CDR3: TGCGCCAGCAGCTTGGTAGGGACAACTAATGAAAAACTGTTTTTT. This codes for CASSLVGTTNEKLFF.

This chain joins TRBV19 and TRBJ2-7; a possible D gene is TRBD2 (5 bases). V was trimmed by 3 bases and J by 3 bases, leaving 18 bases between them. Germline assignment: CDR1 LNHDA and CDR2 SQIVND (reference sequence). The CDR3 has 16 residues. CDR3 in amino acids: CASSMEVSVFHYEQYF. The CDR3 nucleotides read TGTGCCAGTAGTATGGAGGTCAGCGTATTCCACTACGAGCAGTACTTC.

This chain uses TRBV10-3 with TRBJ2-4, with TRBD2 identical over 8 bases. Per germline, CDR1 ENHRY and CDR2 SYGVKD. Trimming cost V 6 bases and J 5 bases; bases outside gene matches: 18. The CDR3 has 18 residues. The chain's CDR3 is CAISEVWGGAGVQNIQYF. The CDR3 bases are TGTGCCATCAGCGAAGTGTGGGGGGGAGCGGGAGTACAAAACATTCAGTACTTC.

The chain combines TRBV6-1 with TRBJ1-2; the D gene is possibly TRBD1 (6 bases). Germline V gives CDR1 MNHNS, CDR2 SASEGT. The V end was cut by 7 bases, the J end by 7 bases, with 13 bases between. This CDR3 has 12 residues. The CDR3 sequence: CASTGAAGGYTF. CDR3 DNA: TGTGCCAGCACGGGGGCGGCGGGTGGCTACACCTTC.

V gene TRBV30 combines with J gene TRBJ2-5; TRBD1 aligns across 10 bases. Trimming at V came to 2 bases and at J to 4 bases, leaving 4 bases not matched to a gene. The germline V gene encodes CDR1 GTSNPN and CDR2 SVGIG (reference sequence). This CDR3 has 14 amino acids. CDR3 sequence: CAWSPGTGAETQYF. CDR3 nucleotide sequence: TGTGCCTGGAGTCCCGGGACAGGGGCAGAGACCCAGTACTTC. Full variable domain (outside the CDR3, taken from reference TRBV30 and TRBJ2-5): SQTIHQWPATLVQPVGSPLSLECTVEGTSNPNLYWYRQAAGRGLQLLFYSVGIGQISSEVPQNLSASRPQDRQFILSSKKLLLSDSGFYLCAWSPGTGAETQYFGPGTRLLVL.

This chain links TRBV9 with TRBJ1-5; D call uncertain. The germline CDR1 and CDR2 sequences are SGDLS and YYNGEE. V lost 1 base and J 2 bases, leaving 7 bases between the germline ends. This CDR3 spans 14 amino acids. The CDR3 spells CASSVWGGNQPQHF. CDR3 nucleotide sequence: TGTGCCAGCAGCGTATGGGGAGGCAATCAGCCCCAGCATTTT.

V gene TRBV4-3 combines with J gene TRBJ2-2, with 9 positions matching TRBD1. CDR1 and CDR2 from the germline V gene are LGHNA and YSLEER. Trimming took 3 bases from V and 3 from J; bases not matched to a gene: 5. The CDR3 length is 16 residues. The CDR3 spells CASSQEQGAHTGELFF. CDR3 in DNA: TGCGCCAGCAGCCAGGAACAGGGGGCGCACACCGGGGAGCTGTTTTTT.

The J gene is TRBJ2-1, the V gene TRBV4-2; 9 positions match TRBD2. The CDR3 length is 16 residues. The V gene end was trimmed by 0 bases and the J gene end by 10 bases; junction bases not matched to a gene: 10. Germline-derived CDR1 and CDR2 are LGHNA and YNFKEQ. CDR3 bases: TGTGCCAGCAGCCAAGATTATGGCGGGGGGGCCGGGGAGCAGTTCTTC. Translation: CASSQDYGGGAGEQFF.

The rearrangement links TRBV12-5 to TRBJ2-3, with 11 bases aligning to TRBD2. From germline, CDR1 is LGHNT and CDR2 FRNRAP. Trimming removed 11 bases from V and 3 bases from J; junction bases left unmatched: 7. The CDR3 has 14 residues. CDR3 in DNA: TGTGCTTCTAGCCTAGCGGGGGGTACAGATACGCAGTATTTT. Its protein product is CASSLAGGTDTQYF.

This clone has a single count. This sequence joins TRBV14 and TRBJ2-1; tentatively, D is TRBD2 (6 bases). V was shortened by 1 base and J by 12 bases, with 7 bases between the two germline ends. The germline gives CDR1 SGHDN, CDR2 FVKESK. CDR3 size: 11 residues. The CDR3 region has the DNA TGTGCCAGCAGCCAAGGCGGGGCGCAGTTCTTC. Translated, it gives CASSQGGAQFF. The whole variable domain, filled in from reference TRBV14 and TRBJ2-1, reads EAGVTQFPSHSVIEKGQTVTLRCDPISGHDNLYWYRRVMGKEIKFLLHFVKESKQDESGMPNNRFLAERTGGTYSTLKVQPAELEDSGVYFCASSQGGAQFFGPGTRLTVL.

CDR3 DNA sequence: TGTGCCAGCAGTGAGCTAGCGGGAGTCGAGCAGTACTTC. Translating gives CASSELAGVEQYF. This chain uses TRBV2 with TRBJ2-7, with 10 bases matching TRBD2. J gave up 6 bases and V 3 bases, and 2 bases lay outside the gene matches. CDR3 size: 13 residues. Germline V CDR1 and CDR2: SNHLY, FYNNEI.

V gene TRBV19 combines with J gene TRBJ1-2, with a possible D match to TRBD1 (6 bases). V was pared by 6 bases and J by 3 bases, with 14 bases between. Germline CDR1 reads LNHDA; CDR2 reads SQIVND (reference sequence). The CDR3 totals 14 residues. The CDR3 coding sequence is TGTGCCAGTAGGCCTACAGGGCGAGACTATGGCTACACCTTC. Its translation: CASRPTGRDYGYTF.

The chain recombines TRBV2 with TRBJ1-2; D remains unclear. V lost 4 bases and J 2 bases, leaving 5 bases between the germline ends. From germline, CDR1 is SNHLY and CDR2 FYNNEI. This CDR3 has 12 residues. CDR3 in DNA: TGTGCCAGCAGTGTGTCCAACTATGGCTACACCTTC. As protein: CASSVSNYGYTF. The full variable domain, completed using reference TRBV2 and TRBJ1-2, is EPEVTQTPSHQVTQMGQEVILRCVPISNHLYFYWYRQILGQKVEFLVSFYNNEISEKSEIFDDQFSVERPDGSNFTLKIRSTKLEDSAMYFCASSVSNYGYTFGSGTRLTVV.

The gene calls are TRBV7-8 and TRBJ2-7; 7 nucleotides align to TRBD1. Germline V gene sequence: CDR1 SGHVS, CDR2 FQNEAQ. The CDR3 runs to 14 residues. Trimming cost V 1 base and J 5 bases; bases outside gene matches: 5. The CDR3 nucleotides are TGTGCCAGCAGCTTAGGCCCAGGGGGACACGAGCAGTACTTC. Translation gives CASSLGPGGHEQYF.

This clone was counted only a few times. The chain recombines TRBV2 with TRBJ1-1; possibly TRBD1 for D (5 bases). Germline CDR1 is SNHLY and CDR2 is FYNNEI. This CDR3 is built from 13 residues. V dropped 10 bases and J dropped 1 base, with 13 bases sitting between them. The CDR3 DNA reads TGTGCCACGGGGGACGGAACGAACACTGAAGCTTTCTTT. Encoded protein: CATGDGTNTEAFF.

A single count supports this clone. V is TRBV5-5 and J is TRBJ2-7; TRBD1 matches at 7 bases. CDR1 is SGHKS and CDR2 is YYEKEE in the germline V gene (reference sequence). CDR3 length: 16 residues. The V gene end was trimmed by 3 bases and the J gene end by 1 base; junction bases not matched to a gene: 10. CDR3 region: CASSSGFGTVSYEQYF. Written as DNA, the CDR3 is TGTGCCAGCAGCTCTGGTTTCGGGACAGTGTCCTACGAGCAGTACTTC. The full variable domain, with the rest looked up from reference TRBV5-5 and TRBJ2-7, is DAGVTQSPTHLIKTRGQQVTLRCSPISGHKSVSWYQQVLGQGPQFIFQYYEKEERGRGNFPDRFSARQFPNYSSELNVNALLLGDSALYLCASSSGFGTVSYEQYFGPGTRLTVT.

The rearrangement joins TRBV30 to TRBJ1-6, with D unclear. The germline gives CDR1 GTSNPN, CDR2 SVGIG (reference sequence). Between the trimmed V and J ends, which lost 0 bases and 9 bases, there was a span of 9 bases. This CDR3 spans 13 amino acids. The CDR3 nucleotides read TGTGCCTGGAGTGTATTCGAAGCTTCACCCCTCCACTTT. Its protein is CAWSVFEASPLHF.

The chain is built from TRBV2 and TRBJ1-5; D is unclear. CDR3 size: 15 residues. Trimming cost V 7 bases and J 0 bases, with 13 bases left between them. CDR1 is SNHLY and CDR2 is FYNNEI in the germline V gene. The CDR3 region is CASKLEYYSNQPQHF. CDR3 nucleotide sequence: TGTGCCAGCAAGCTGGAATATTATAGCAATCAGCCCCAGCATTTT.

The rearrangement uses TRBV6-5 and TRBJ2-1, with a possible D match to TRBD2 (6 bases). The CDR3 is 14 residues long. The V and J ends lost 5 bases and 5 bases respectively, with 13 bases between them. Germline assignment: CDR1 MNHEY and CDR2 SVGAGI. CDR3 protein: CASSHYGGNNEQFF. CDR3 nucleotide sequence: TGTGCCAGCAGTCATTATGGAGGGAACAATGAGCAGTTCTTC.

The chain is built from TRBV6-6 and TRBJ2-7; possible D gene TRBD2, 5 bases. The CDR3 consists of 14 residues. V was shortened by 2 bases and J by 2 bases, with 10 bases between the two germline ends. CDR1 and CDR2 from the germline V gene are MNHNY and SVGAGI (reference sequence). The CDR3 DNA reads TGTGCCAGCAGTTACCGGACTTCTACCTACGAGCAGTACTTC. Encoded protein: CASSYRTSTYEQYF.

The V and J genes are TRBV2 and TRBJ2-7; possibly TRBD2 for D (5 bases). Germline V gene sequence: CDR1 SNHLY, CDR2 FYNNEI. Trimming pared 3 bases from V and 0 bases from J, leaving 12 bases between. The length of the CDR3 is 15 residues. The CDR3 sequence: CASSDRGISSYEQYF. The CDR3 bases are TGTGCCAGCAGTGATAGAGGGATAAGCTCCTACGAGCAGTACTTC.

The chain joins TRBV5-4 to TRBJ2-7, with 8 bases that match TRBD1. Trimming took 5 bases from V and 3 from J; bases not matched to a gene: 4. Looked up from germline, CDR1 is SGHNT and CDR2 is YYREEE (reference sequence). The CDR3 length is 13 residues. The CDR3 nucleotides are TGTGCCAGCAGTAAGGACAGGGTCTACGAGCAGTACTTC. Its translation: CASSKDRVYEQYF.

The chain is built from TRBV28 and TRBJ2-7; D remains ambiguous. CDR3 length: 20 residues. V was pared by 3 bases and J by 0 bases, with 27 bases between. Per the germline V gene, CDR1 is MDHEN and CDR2 is SYDVKM. The CDR3 DNA sequence: TGTGCCAGCAGTTTTGTATTCTTGGGGTCTCCACCTTCGGCCTCCTACGAGCAGTACTTC. Translated: CASSFVFLGSPPSASYEQYF.

The sample holds a few counts of this clone. The chain joins TRBV30 to TRBJ1-2; 8 nucleotides line up with TRBD1. CDR3 length: 14 amino acids. Unmatched junction bases numbered 9, after V lost 2 bases and J lost 7 bases. Germline V gene sequence: CDR1 GTSNPN, CDR2 SVGIG (reference sequence). This chain's CDR3 is CAWSPDRVVRGYTF. In DNA, the CDR3 is TGTGCCTGGAGTCCGGACAGGGTGGTTCGTGGCTACACCTTC.

The rearrangement links TRBV19 to TRBJ2-3; the match to TRBD2 covers 7 bases. J lost 2 bases, V lost 5 bases, and 10 bases had no gene match. The germline V gene encodes CDR1 LNHDA and CDR2 SQIVND (reference sequence). This CDR3 is 16 amino acids long. The DNA of the CDR3 is TGTGCCAGTAGTTTACCCCCGGGACTAAACACAGATACGCAGTATTTT. It yields the protein CASSLPPGLNTDTQYF.

The rearrangement links TRBV5-1 to TRBJ2-1; 8 positions match TRBD2. The CDR3 runs 16 residues. V trimming: 0 bases; J trimming: 4 bases; junction bases outside the gene matches: 6. Germline values: CDR1 SGHRS, CDR2 YFSETQ. CDR3 in DNA: TGCGCCAGCAGCTTGGGTTCTAGCGGGTCTTACAATGAGCAGTTCTTC. Translated, it gives CASSLGSSGSYNEQFF.

This clone was observed a handful of times. The chain links TRBV7-2 to TRBJ2-1; no clear D. CDR1 is SGHTA, CDR2 FQGNSA, per germline. The CDR3 has 13 residues. The V gene lost 6 bases and the J gene lost 9 bases, with 15 bases spanning the gap. In DNA form, the CDR3 reads TGTGCCAGCAGTAAGACTGGGAATGGTGAGCAGTTCTTC. It specifies CASSKTGNGEQFF.

The CDR3 DNA sequence: TGTGCCAGCAGCTTAGACGAGGGAGCCTACAATGAGCAGTTCTTC. Its protein is CASSLDEGAYNEQFF. The chain uses TRBV7-2 and TRBJ2-1, with D possibly matching TRBD2 (5 bases). This CDR3 is built from 15 residues. From germline, CDR1 is SGHTA and CDR2 FQGNSA. Trimming took 1 base from V and 2 from J, leaving 9 bases between them.